A single sample gave rise to the 21 T cell receptor beta chains below, sequenced in a study of cytomegalovirus exposure and HLA in healthy donors. The PCR ran on 60 Vbeta and 13 Jbeta primers. Some clones are missing from TCRdb's copy, which holds only in-frame ones; the method was immunoSEQ multiplex PCR. The table shows some 95,000 clones, with 65% to 80% occurring only once. The sequenced material came from PBMCs. These TCRs come from a woman under 30 in good health and CMV-seropositive.

The rearrangement joins TRBV7-2 to TRBJ2-2; possible D gene TRBD2, 5 bases. Germline V gene lookup returns CDR1 SGHTA and CDR2 FQGNSA. CDR3 length: 17 amino acids. The ends were cut back, 1 base at V and 1 base at J, with 13 bases in the middle. DNA of the CDR3: TGTGCCAGCAGCTTAGGGAGAGGGCCGGGGAACACCGGGGAGCTGTTTTTT. Translation: CASSLGRGPGNTGELFF.

V and J are TRBV6-5 and TRBJ1-5; no reliable D call. The V end was cut by 0 bases, the J end by 2 bases, with 8 bases between. CDR1 and CDR2 (germline): MNHEY, SVGAGI. The CDR3 spans 15 residues. The CDR3: CASSYSARGNQPQHF. The CDR3, as DNA: TGTGCCAGCAGTTACTCGGCCCGGGGCAATCAGCCCCAGCATTTT.

The V and J genes are TRBV28 and TRBJ1-4; D is uncertain. CDR3 size: 14 residues. Trimming cost V 2 bases and J 5 bases, with 9 bases left between them. Per germline, CDR1 MDHEN and CDR2 SYDVKM. The CDR3 nucleotides are TGTGCCAGCAGTTTACCCCCCCTCAATGAAAAACTGTTTTTT. It yields the protein CASSLPPLNEKLFF.

This sequence joins TRBV25-1 and TRBJ2-1, with D possibly matching TRBD1 (5 bases). Trimming shortened V by 6 bases and J by 8 bases, and 14 bases separated the two germline ends. The CDR3 is 13 amino acids. The germline CDR1 and CDR2 sequences are MGHDK and SYGVNS. The CDR3 region has the DNA TGTGCCAGCAGCGTTTTGGGGCACGATGAGCAGTTCTTC. As protein: CASSVLGHDEQFF.

Of note for this clone: Germline is not matched at one junction end, which may reflect a read error. The chain combines TRBV7-9 with TRBJ1-2, with D possibly being TRBD1 (5 bases). Germline CDR1 SEHNR, CDR2 FQNEAQ (reference sequence). The CDR3 length is 14 residues. The CDR3 DNA reads TGTTCCAGCAGCTTAGTGGGGCAGGACTATGGCTACACCTTC. Encoded protein: CSSSLVGQDYGYTF. The full variable domain, in which reference TRBV7-9 and TRBJ1-2 provide the parts outside the CDR3, is DTGVSQNPRHKITKRGQNVTFRCDPISEHNRLYWYRQTLGQGPEFLTYFQNEAQLEKSRLLSDRFSAERPKGSFSTLEIQRTEQGDSAMYLCSSSLVGQDYGYTFGSGTRLTVV.

This rearrangement joins TRBV28 to TRBJ1-3, with D possibly TRBD1 on 6 matching bases. The CDR3 spans 14 residues. The germline CDR1 and CDR2 sequences are MDHEN and SYDVKM. The germline V and J ends were trimmed by 6 bases and 4 bases, with 13 bases remaining between them. CDR3 sequence reads: CASREGGPGNTIYF. The CDR3 bases are TGTGCCAGCAGGGAGGGGGGGCCAGGAAACACCATATATTTT.

This rearrangement joins TRBV27 to TRBJ2-5; 7 bases are shared with TRBD1. With the DNA end fitting TRBJ2-7 better, the J assignment may be wrong. This CDR3 is 14 amino acids long. Germline V CDR1 and CDR2: MNHEY, SMNVEV (reference sequence). Here the CDR3 DNA reads TGTGCCAGCAGTTTTCAGGGGGTTTTATACGAGCAGTACTTC. Translated: CASSFQGVLYEQYF.

The chain employs TRBV5-4 and TRBJ2-3, with D perhaps TRBD2 (7 bases). The CDR3 is 14 residues long. CDR1 is SGHNT and CDR2 is YYREEE in the germline V gene (reference sequence). The V and J ends lost 6 bases and 0 bases respectively, with 11 bases between them. The CDR3 loop is CASKGGASTDTQYF. DNA of the CDR3: TGTGCCAGCAAGGGGGGGGCGAGCACAGATACGCAGTATTTT.

The chain's CDR3 is CASSQDPRLRQFF. CDR3 sequence (DNA): TGCGCCAGCAGCCAAGACCCCCGCCTCAGGCAGTTCTTC. This sequence joins TRBV4-3 and TRBJ2-1, with D hard to call. V lost 0 bases to trimming and J lost 12 bases, with 12 bases between them. Germline values: CDR1 LGHNA, CDR2 YSLEER. This CDR3 contains 13 residues.

This chain uses TRBV7-2 with TRBJ1-1; TRBD1 might be the D (5 bases). This CDR3 is built from 14 residues. The germline V gene encodes CDR1 SGHTA and CDR2 FQGNSA. Trimming removed 4 bases at V and 1 base at J, with 10 bases between. The CDR3 is CASSSIDRNTEAFF. CDR3 DNA: TGTGCCAGCAGCTCAATAGACAGGAACACTGAAGCTTTCTTT.

The rearrangement uses TRBV10-2 and TRBJ2-5; 11 bases match TRBD2. The CDR3 runs to 15 residues. Germline trimming cut 0 bases from V and 7 bases from J; bases unmatched to any gene: 4. Germline CDR1 reads WSHSY; CDR2 reads SAAADI. The CDR3 is CASSESTSGGGTQYF. CDR3 coding DNA: TGCGCCAGCAGTGAGTCTACTAGCGGGGGTGGGACCCAGTACTTC.

The chain links TRBV28 to TRBJ1-4; 8 nucleotides agree with TRBD1. V lost 6 bases and J lost 8; bases outside the gene matches: 8. The CDR3 has 14 amino acids. CDR1 and CDR2 (germline): MDHEN, SYDVKM. The CDR3 spells CASSFDRGSEKLFF. As DNA, the CDR3 is TGTGCCAGCAGCTTCGACAGGGGAAGCGAAAAACTGTTTTTT. Supplemented by reference TRBV28 and TRBJ1-4, the full variable domain reads DVKVTQSSRYLVKRTGEKVFLECVQDMDHENMFWYRQDPGLGLRLIYFSYDVKMKEKGDIPEGYSVSREKKERFSLILESASTNQTSMYLCASSFDRGSEKLFFGSGTQLSVL.

V and J are TRBV14 and TRBJ1-2; D is unresolved. Germline V CDR1 and CDR2: SGHDN, FVKESK. The CDR3 is 15 amino acids. V was clipped by 4 bases and J by 6 bases, with 18 bases between them. CDR3 bases: TGTGCCAGCAGCCGACAATCTCTGTTGGGCGATGGCTACACCTTC. Translation: CASSRQSLLGDGYTF.

The rearrangement uses TRBV4-3 and TRBJ2-1, with D possibly matching TRBD1 (5 bases). V lost 0 bases to trimming and J lost 8 bases, with 11 bases between them. This CDR3 is 14 amino acids long. CDR1 is LGHNA and CDR2 is YSLEER in the germline V gene. CDR3: CASSQDRVGDEQFF. The DNA for the CDR3 is TGCGCCAGCAGCCAAGACAGGGTTGGGGATGAGCAGTTCTTC.

The rearrangement joins TRBV11-2 to TRBJ2-7; D is unclear. The CDR3 loop spans 12 amino acids. Germline V lookup: CDR1 SGHAT, CDR2 FQNNGV. Trimming took off 5 bases at V and 4 bases at J, with 9 bases between the two ends. In nucleotides, the CDR3 is TGTGCCAGCAGCCCCCCCCATTACGAGCAGTACTTC. As protein: CASSPPHYEQYF.

The chain is built from TRBV7-9 and TRBJ2-1; TRBD2 might be the D (5 bases). Deletions cut 1 base from V and 4 bases from J, with 14 bases between. Germline V gene sequence: CDR1 SEHNR, CDR2 FQNEAQ (reference sequence). This CDR3 has 16 amino acids. CDR3 coding DNA: TGTGCCAGCAGCTTAGGACTCGGGTCGGGATACAATGAGCAGTTCTTC. Its protein is CASSLGLGSGYNEQFF.

This clone was observed many times. A junction end diverges from the germline sequence, so it may reflect a read error. The same CDR3 is also encoded by other DNA sequences in this sample. The V call is TRBV5-1, the J call TRBJ1-1; maybe TRBD1 (6 bases). CDR3 size: 15 residues. Per the germline V gene, CDR1 is SGHRS and CDR2 is YFSETQ. In DNA, the CDR3 is TGTGCCAGCAGCTTGGTGTGGAGGGGGGGAACTGAAGCTTTCTTT. Protein product: CASSLVWRGGTEAFF.

The chain is built from TRBV9 and TRBJ2-5; TRBD2 agrees at 8 bases. V was clipped by 7 bases and J by 4 bases; unmatched bases: 6. The CDR3 has 13 residues. The germline CDR1 and CDR2 sequences are SGDLS and YYNGEE. CDR3 bases: TGTGCCAGCTCGGGAGGGACTCCAGAGACCCAGTACTTC. Translation: CASSGGTPETQYF.

The chain recombines TRBV2 with TRBJ2-1, with D hard to call. Germline V gives CDR1 SNHLY, CDR2 FYNNEI. The CDR3 loop spans 11 amino acids. Trimming pared 6 bases from V and 6 bases from J, leaving 6 bases between. CDR3 sequence reads: CASRSSNEQFF. DNA of the CDR3: TGTGCCAGCAGGTCTAGCAATGAGCAGTTCTTC.

V gene TRBV5-5 combines with J gene TRBJ1-2; TRBD1 matches 8 bases. CDR1 SGHKS and CDR2 YYEKEE come from the germline V gene (reference sequence). This CDR3 region has 13 residues. The V gene end was trimmed by 2 bases and the J gene end by 8 bases; junction bases not matched to a gene: 5. The CDR3, as DNA: TGTGCCAGCAGCTTCGACAGGGGAGGGGGCTACACCTTC. Encoded protein: CASSFDRGGGYTF. Supplemented by reference TRBV5-5 and TRBJ1-2, the full variable domain reads DAGVTQSPTHLIKTRGQQVTLRCSPISGHKSVSWYQQVLGQGPQFIFQYYEKEERGRGNFPDRFSARQFPNYSSELNVNALLLGDSALYLCASSFDRGGGYTFGSGTRLTVV.

In DNA form, the CDR3 reads TGTGCCAGCAGTAGACACAGGGTTCCCAACGAGCAGTACTTC. This codes for CASSRHRVPNEQYF. The V and J genes are TRBV25-1 and TRBJ2-5; maybe TRBD1 (6 bases). The DNA matches TRBJ2-7 better at its end, which makes the J call doubtful. The germline V gene encodes CDR1 MGHDK and CDR2 SYGVNS. The CDR3 is 14 amino acids.